A single sample gave rise to the 30 T cell receptor beta chains below, sequenced in a study of T cells in Graves' hyperthyroidism and ophthalmopathy. RNA transcripts provided the source from which TCR beta CDR3 regions were amplified. When the TCR CDR3 underwent first-round RT-PCR, the HTBI primer set was used. TCRdb recomputed calls from the multiplex PCR reads with MiXCR, one row per CDR3 protein. The profile covers some 760,000 distinct CDR3 sequences, with about 15% appearing a single time and more than 8.5% taken by the ten largest. The sequencing input was blood. These receptors came from a woman aged 18 to 35 with Graves' hyperthyroidism.

The V gene is TRBV14, the J gene TRBJ2-5, with D unclear. V was clipped by 1 base and J by 4 bases, with 10 bases between them. This CDR3 has 14 amino acids. Per germline, CDR1 SGHDN and CDR2 FVKESK. The CDR3 DNA reads as TGTGCCAGCAGCCAAGTGCGAGGACGAGAGACCCAGTACTTC. As protein: CASSQVRGRETQYF.

At least ten counts were recorded for this clonotype. This chain connects TRBV28 to TRBJ2-1; 8 nucleotides agree with TRBD2. The CDR3 consists of 17 residues. Losses at the gene ends were 4 bases for V and 4 bases for J; bases not matched to a gene: 12. Germline CDR1 reads MDHEN; CDR2 reads SYDVKM. The CDR3 sequence: CASSYNTGTRGYNEQFF. CDR3 DNA sequence: TGTGCCAGCAGTTACAATACCGGGACTAGAGGATACAATGAGCAGTTCTTC.

The rearrangement uses TRBV27 and TRBJ2-3; the D gene is possibly TRBD2 (6 bases). Trimming removed 2 bases from V and 14 bases from J, with 11 bases in between. Germline values: CDR1 MNHEY, CDR2 SMNVEV (reference sequence). The CDR3 is 11 residues long. The chain's CDR3 is CASSLGDSRYF. CDR3 in DNA: TGTGCCAGCAGTTTAGGGGACTCCCGGTATTTT.

The chain joins TRBV4-1 to TRBJ2-1; D could derive from TRBD1 or TRBD2 (5 bases each). CDR3 length equals 14 residues. Looked up from germline, CDR1 is MGHRA and CDR2 is YSYEKL. The germline V and J ends were trimmed by 0 bases and 12 bases, with 15 bases remaining between them. The DNA for the CDR3 is TGCGCCAGCAGCCAAGAGGGACGTCTCCAGAGGCAGTTCTTC. Its translation is CASSQEGRLQRQFF.

This clonotype has a handful of counts. The V gene is TRBV25-1, the J gene TRBJ2-3; 7 nucleotides align to TRBD1. Germline CDR1 MGHDK, CDR2 SYGVNS. Losses at the gene ends were 5 bases for V and 4 bases for J; bases not matched to a gene: 3. CDR3 length: 13 residues. The CDR3 is CASSTDRADTQYF. In nucleotides, the CDR3 is TGTGCCAGCAGTACCGACAGGGCAGATACGCAGTATTTT.

This clonotype was counted many times. The genes are TRBV7-9 and TRBJ1-1, with D uncertain. V lost 5 bases and J 3 bases, leaving 10 bases between the germline ends. The CDR3 contains 13 residues. Germline CDR1 reads SEHNR; CDR2 reads FQNEAQ (reference sequence). CDR3 region: CASSPRKDTEAFF. The CDR3, as DNA: TGTGCCAGCAGCCCCCGCAAGGACACTGAAGCTTTCTTT.

This clonotype occurred many times. The V call is TRBV28, the J call TRBJ1-3; D is unresolved. The germline V gene has CDR1 MDHEN and CDR2 SYDVKM. This CDR3 comprises 14 residues. V was cut by 4 bases and J by 12 bases, with 19 bases left in between. The CDR3 DNA sequence: TGTGCCAGCAGTTCCATCCTAGAGGGAGTGGGCATATATTTT. Residues: CASSSILEGVGIYF.

As to this clonotype: A much larger clone is a single base away; this may be a read error. The CDR3 end shows no conserved phenylalanine or tryptophan, and so a read error is likely. This rearrangement joins TRBV29-1 to TRBJ2-7; D is perhaps TRBD1 (6 bases). With 0 bases removed from V and 4 bases from J, the gap between germline ends came to 16 bases. There are 15 residues in the CDR3. The V gene's germline CDR1 is SQVTM and CDR2 ANQGSEA. The CDR3 loop reads CSVEDRGLGQYEQYL. CDR3 nucleotides: TGCAGCGTTGAAGATCGGGGTCTAGGACAGTACGAGCAGTACCTC.

In this sample, this clonotype turned up many times. The genes are TRBV27 and TRBJ1-6; weak D call: TRBD1 (6 bases). The germline gives CDR1 MNHEY, CDR2 SMNVEV (reference sequence). There are 16 residues in the CDR3. V was shortened by 8 bases and J by 6 bases, with 20 bases between the two germline ends. This CDR3 reads CASRQSGTFSNSPLHF. As DNA, the CDR3 is TGTGCCAGCCGCCAGTCCGGGACATTTAGTAATTCACCCCTCCACTTT.

This clonotype has only a few counts. The V and J genes are TRBV12-3 or TRBV12-4 and TRBJ2-7, with D possibly being TRBD1 (6 bases). The CDR3 covers 15 residues. Deletions cut 2 bases from V and 8 bases from J, with 19 bases between. CDR3 DNA: TGTGCCAGCAGTTTAAGGGCCTTGGACAGAAGAAAGCAGTACTTC. Its translation: CASSLRALDRRKQYF.

This rearrangement joins TRBV12-3 or TRBV12-4 to TRBJ2-3; 7 positions match TRBD1. The V gene end was trimmed by 5 bases and the J gene end by 2 bases; junction bases not matched to a gene: 13. The CDR3 covers 17 residues. CDR3 protein: CASSRTGKGLNTDTQYF. Here the CDR3 DNA reads TGTGCCAGCAGTCGGACAGGAAAGGGGCTCAACACAGATACGCAGTATTTT.

Many counts were recorded for this clonotype. The chain joins TRBV7-2 to TRBJ2-5; D is tentatively TRBD1 or TRBD2 (5 bases each). This CDR3 contains 17 residues. The V and J ends lost 1 base and 2 bases respectively, with 17 bases between them. The germline CDR1 and CDR2 sequences are SGHTA and FQGNSA. CDR3 sequence: CASSLGEFRGVQETQYF. The CDR3 nucleotides are TGTGCCAGCAGCTTAGGGGAATTTAGGGGAGTGCAAGAGACCCAGTACTTC.

This clonotype was counted at least ten times. The chain joins TRBV6-1 to TRBJ2-3, with 8 bases lining up with TRBD1. In germline, CDR1 is MNHNS, CDR2 SASEGT. CDR3 size: 18 residues. V was clipped by 2 bases and J by 1 base; unmatched bases: 11. CDR3 nucleotides: TGTGCCAGCAGTGAAAATGGTCTCCCGACAGGGGGCACAGATACGCAGTATTTT. Amino acid sequence: CASSENGLPTGGTDTQYF.

The genes are TRBV10-3 and TRBJ2-1; 8 bases agree with TRBD2. V shed 10 bases, J shed 3 bases, and the junction held 5 bases outside the gene matches. The germline CDR1 and CDR2 sequences are ENHRY and SYGVKD. The CDR3 length is 13 residues. CDR3 sequence: CATAGGGYNEQFF. In nucleotides, the CDR3 is TGTGCCACCGCCGGGGGGGGCTACAATGAGCAGTTCTTC.

The chain couples TRBV12-3 or TRBV12-4 to TRBJ2-3; 7 bases are a match to TRBD2. The CDR3 extends over 17 amino acids. The V and J ends lost 6 bases and 6 bases, in that order; junction bases with no gene match: 18. DNA of the CDR3: TGTGCCAGCAGCATCGCCCGGGCGGGAGATTGGTTGGATACGCAGTATTTT. This codes for CASSIARAGDWLDTQYF.

In this sample, this clonotype turned up many times. The chain combines TRBV28 with TRBJ2-1; 11 nucleotides match TRBD2. The CDR3 extends over 16 amino acids. Germline lookup yields CDR1 MDHEN and CDR2 SYDVKM. V was pared by 5 bases and J by 3 bases, with 6 bases of the junction left unmatched. Here the CDR3 reads CASSATGLADYNEQFF. The CDR3 nucleotides read TGTGCCAGCAGTGCCACGGGACTAGCGGACTACAATGAGCAGTTCTTC.

In its sample, this clonotype was seen many times. The chain combines TRBV11-3 with TRBJ2-4, with D possibly TRBD1 on 5 matching bases. V was trimmed by 1 base and J by 3 bases, leaving 10 bases between them. Germline CDR1 SGHNT, CDR2 YENEEA. This CDR3 comprises 15 residues. The CDR3 loop reads CASSLAKGVKNIQYF. The CDR3 nucleotides are TGTGCCAGCAGCTTAGCGAAAGGGGTCAAAAACATTCAGTACTTC.

Many counts were recorded for this clonotype. The chain uses TRBV6-1 and TRBJ2-7; a weak D match, TRBD2 (6 bases). The V and J ends lost 7 bases and 6 bases respectively, with 22 bases between them. CDR3 length: 15 amino acids. The germline V gene encodes CDR1 MNHNS and CDR2 SASEGT. The CDR3 loop is CASTSRKAGGSEQYF. DNA for the CDR3: TGTGCCAGCACCTCTCGAAAGGCCGGGGGAAGCGAGCAGTACTTC.

This chain joins TRBV5-8 and TRBJ2-3, with 11 bases fitting TRBD2. Germline V CDR1 and CDR2: SGHTS, YDEGEE. The CDR3 totals 17 residues. V shed 4 bases and J 3 bases; nucleotides not matched to a gene: 10. The CDR3 bases are TGTGCCAGCAGCCGCGATGGGGCTAGCGGGAGGACAGATACGCAGTATTTT. It codes for CASSRDGASGRTDTQYF. The full variable domain, in which reference TRBV5-8 and TRBJ2-3 provide the parts outside the CDR3, is EAGVTQSPTHLIKTRGQQATLRCSPISGHTSVYWYQQALGLGLQFLLWYDEGEERNRGNFPPRFSGRQFPNYSSELNVNALELEDSALYLCASSRDGASGRTDTQYFGPGTRLTVL.

On this clonotype itself: At one end the junction does not follow the germline gene, possibly because of a read error. CDR3: CSVEDLGSGANVRTF. CDR3 nucleotides: TGCAGCGTTGAAGATCTCGGGTCTGGGGCCAACGTCCGGACTTTC. The chain couples TRBV29-1 to TRBJ2-6; tentatively, D is TRBD1 (5 bases). Germline CDR1 and CDR2: SQVTM and ANQGSEA. This CDR3 has 15 amino acids.

Ten or more counts support this clonotype. The genes are TRBV20-1 and TRBJ2-7, with 11 bases matching TRBD1. V shed 0 bases and J 3 bases; nucleotides not matched to a gene: 13. Germline CDR1 and CDR2: DFQATT and SNEGSKA (reference sequence). CDR3 size: 18 residues. The CDR3 sequence is CSARDPGERDRGIYEQYF. The CDR3, as DNA: TGCAGTGCTAGAGATCCGGGGGAGAGGGACAGGGGGATCTACGAGCAGTACTTC.

This clonotype was counted ten times or more. This chain links TRBV6-1 with TRBJ1-2; the match to TRBD1 covers 12 bases. After removal of 4 bases from V and 8 bases from J, the junction contained 14 bases not matched to a gene. Germline V gene data show CDR1 as MNHNS and CDR2 as SASEGT. The CDR3 runs 17 residues. CDR3 coding DNA: TGTGCCAGCAGTGTAGGTCTGGGGACAGGGGGCGGATACGGCTACACCTTC. Residues: CASSVGLGTGGGYGYTF.

The genes are TRBV29-1 and TRBJ1-2, with D tentatively TRBD1 (6 bases). CDR1 and CDR2 (germline): SQVTM, ANQGSEA. With 6 bases removed from V and 1 base from J, the gap between germline ends came to 12 bases. This CDR3 is 13 amino acids long. CDR3 coding DNA: TGCAGCGTGAGGACAGACCTTAACTATGGCTACACCTTC. The encoded protein is CSVRTDLNYGYTF.

The rearrangement links TRBV6-1 to TRBJ1-1; D unresolved. Per the germline V gene, CDR1 is MNHNS and CDR2 is SASEGT. V was pared by 3 bases and J by 5 bases, with 13 bases between. The CDR3 totals 14 residues. CDR3 coding DNA: TGTGCCAGCAGTGAGTCGGGGAGGAGTACTGAAGCTTTCTTT. Its protein product is CASSESGRSTEAFF.

At least ten counts were recorded for this clonotype. V gene TRBV30 combines with J gene TRBJ1-4; TRBD1 aligns across 8 bases. V shed 0 bases, J shed 6 bases, and the junction held 6 bases outside the gene matches. From germline, CDR1 is GTSNPN and CDR2 SVGIG (reference sequence). The CDR3 runs 15 residues. The CDR3 region is CAWSVRGRGHEKLFF. Here the CDR3 DNA reads TGTGCCTGGAGTGTAAGGGGCAGGGGGCATGAAAAACTGTTTTTT.

The sample holds many counts of this clonotype. This rearrangement joins TRBV2 to TRBJ2-1; 8 positions match TRBD1. Germline-derived CDR1 and CDR2 are SNHLY and FYNNEI. The CDR3 contains 20 residues. The J segment lost 7 bases and the V segment lost 8 bases, leaving 28 bases of the junction unmatched. This CDR3 reads CASGITGTGTTSGVRNEQFF. DNA of the CDR3: TGTGCCAGCGGTATAACCGGGACAGGCACTACTTCGGGGGTTCGAAATGAGCAGTTCTTC.

Here the CDR3 reads CASSWGGTNEKLFF. The CDR3 DNA is TGTGCCAGCAGCTGGGGAGGAACTAATGAAAAACTGTTTTTT. The chain uses TRBV7-2 and TRBJ1-4; D remains ambiguous. Germline CDR1 reads SGHTA; CDR2 reads FQGNSA. V lost 4 bases to trimming and J lost 1 base, with 7 bases between them. The CDR3 is made up of 14 amino acids.

The chain has TRBV7-3 and TRBJ2-1; D ambiguous. The end of the DNA aligns better with TRBJ2-7, so the J call may be wrong. This CDR3 spans 15 amino acids. Germline V gives CDR1 SGHTA, CDR2 FQGTGA. CDR3 DNA: TGTGCCAGCAGCTTAGGCCGGACCCCTTACAATGAGCAGTACTTC. Translation: CASSLGRTPYNEQYF.

This clonotype turned up a few times. The genes are TRBV19 and TRBJ2-3, with D possibly being TRBD1 (5 bases). Germline-derived CDR1 and CDR2 are LNHDA and SQIVND (reference sequence). The length of the CDR3 is 14 residues. V was shortened by 7 bases and J by 8 bases, with 19 bases between the two germline ends. Written as DNA, the CDR3 is TGTGCCAGTACCTCAACCGACAGACCATCTACGCAGTATTTT. Its protein product is CASTSTDRPSTQYF.

V is TRBV14 and J is TRBJ1-1; perhaps TRBD1 as D (5 bases). From germline, CDR1 is SGHDN and CDR2 FVKESK. V lost 0 bases, J lost 5 bases, and 16 bases lay in between. This CDR3 comprises 16 residues. The CDR3 DNA follows: TGTGCCAGCAGCCAAGATCTGGGCAGGGTTTGGACTGAAGCTTTCTTT. It is translated as CASSQDLGRVWTEAFF.